The 3 T cell receptor beta chains in this list originate from one sample, sequenced in a study of T cell changes during pregnancy in multiple sclerosis. The table came from immunoSEQ multiplex PCR; TCRdb's copy has only in-frame clones and leaves some out. The top ten hold around 2% of the sample, which has 79,000 or so clones, around 93% seen once. The starting material was peripheral blood, obtained in the first trimester of pregnancy. The receptors come from a female donor in good health, enrolled as a control in a pregnancy study.

V usage is TRBV7-6 and J usage is TRBJ1-6; possibly TRBD1 for D (5 bases). Per the germline V gene, CDR1 is SGHVS and CDR2 is FNYEAQ. The V end was cut by 5 bases, the J end by 7 bases, with 12 bases between. The CDR3 runs to 14 residues. CDR3 sequence reads: CASSPTGGNSPLHF. The CDR3, as DNA: TGTGCCAGCAGCCCTACGGGGGGAAATTCACCCCTCCACTTT.

This chain connects TRBV30 to TRBJ2-5, with 7 bases aligning to TRBD2. This CDR3 has 11 amino acids. Germline V lookup: CDR1 GTSNPN, CDR2 SVGIG (reference sequence). The CDR3 nucleotides read TGTGCTTGGGGGGGGGAAGAGACCCAGTACTTC. Residues: CAWGGEETQYF. Looking up the rest from reference TRBV30 and TRBJ2-5 gives the full variable domain: SQTIHQWPATLVQPVGSPLSLECTVEGTSNPNLYWYRQAAGRGLQLLFYSVGIGQISSEVPQNLSASRPQDRQFILSSKKLLLSDSGFYLCAWGGEETQYFGPGTRLLVL.

This clone was recorded once. The chain couples TRBV11-2 to TRBJ2-7; 11 positions match TRBD1. CDR1 is SGHAT and CDR2 is FQNNGV in the germline V gene. V shed 5 bases, J shed 6 bases, and the junction held 3 bases outside the gene matches. CDR3 length equals 13 residues. The chain's CDR3 is CASSPGTGGEQYF. DNA of the CDR3: TGTGCCAGCAGCCCCGGGACAGGGGGCGAGCAGTACTTC.